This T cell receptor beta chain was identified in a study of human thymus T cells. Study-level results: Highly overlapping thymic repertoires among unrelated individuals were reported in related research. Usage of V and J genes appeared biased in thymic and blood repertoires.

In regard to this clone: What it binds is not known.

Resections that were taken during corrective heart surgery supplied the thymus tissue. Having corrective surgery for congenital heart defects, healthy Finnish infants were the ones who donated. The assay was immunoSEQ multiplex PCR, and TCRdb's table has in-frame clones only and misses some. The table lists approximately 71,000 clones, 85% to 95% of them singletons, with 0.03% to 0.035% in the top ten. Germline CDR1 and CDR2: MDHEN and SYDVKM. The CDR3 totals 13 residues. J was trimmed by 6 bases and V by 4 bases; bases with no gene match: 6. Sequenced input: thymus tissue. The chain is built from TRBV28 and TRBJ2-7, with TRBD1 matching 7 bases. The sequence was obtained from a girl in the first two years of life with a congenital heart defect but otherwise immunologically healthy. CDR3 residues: CASSSLTGCEQYF. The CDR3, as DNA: TGTGCCAGCAGTTCCTTGACAGGGTGCGAGCAGTACTTC.